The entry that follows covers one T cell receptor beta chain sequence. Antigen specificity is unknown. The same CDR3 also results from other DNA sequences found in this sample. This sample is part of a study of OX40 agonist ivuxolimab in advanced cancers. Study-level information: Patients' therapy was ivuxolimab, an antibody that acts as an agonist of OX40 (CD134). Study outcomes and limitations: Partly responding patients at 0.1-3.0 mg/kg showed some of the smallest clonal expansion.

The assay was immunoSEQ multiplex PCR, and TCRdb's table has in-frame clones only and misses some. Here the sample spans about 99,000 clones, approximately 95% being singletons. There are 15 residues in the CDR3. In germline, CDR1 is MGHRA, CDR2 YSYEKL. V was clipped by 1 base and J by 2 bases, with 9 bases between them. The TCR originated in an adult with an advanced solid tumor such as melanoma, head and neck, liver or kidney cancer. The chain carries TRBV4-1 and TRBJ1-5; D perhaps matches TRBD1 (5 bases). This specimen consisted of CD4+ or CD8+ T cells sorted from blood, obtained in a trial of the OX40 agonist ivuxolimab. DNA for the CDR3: TGCGCCAGCAGCCAAGTGCAGGGAGGCAATCAGCCCCAGCATTTT. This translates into CASSQVQGGNQPQHF.